The 2 T cell receptor beta chains reported below all come from one sample, sequenced in a study of blood T cell repertoires in COVID-19. Clones were sequenced by immunoSEQ multiplex PCR, and TCRdb holds only the in-frame ones, with some missing. The data contain about 190,000 clones, over 75% of them singletons. The sequencing input was peripheral blood. The receptor set was obtained from a man aged 45 to 65 who had recovered from COVID-19.

The CDR3 protein is CASSSGLGRNEQFF. DNA for the CDR3: TGCGCCAGCAGCTCGGGACTAGGTCGCAATGAGCAGTTCTTC. The chain joins TRBV5-1 to TRBJ2-1; 8 bases align to TRBD2. The J segment lost 6 bases and the V segment lost 3 bases, leaving 5 bases of the junction unmatched. Looked up from germline, CDR1 is SGHRS and CDR2 is YFSETQ. The CDR3 is 14 amino acids.

The CDR3 loop reads CASSFPGLAGNTGELFF. DNA for the CDR3: TGTGCCAGCAGTTTCCCTGGTCTAGCGGGGAACACCGGGGAGCTGTTTTTT. The rearrangement links TRBV27 to TRBJ2-2, with 8 bases lining up with TRBD2. Germline V lookup: CDR1 MNHEY, CDR2 SMNVEV (reference sequence). This CDR3 has 17 residues. Trimming at V came to 3 bases and at J to 1 base, leaving 7 bases not matched to a gene.